The 26 T cell receptor beta chains below all came from one sample that was sequenced in a study of patients and donors after allogeneic stem cell transplantation. From the RT-PCR reads, TCRdb called clonotypes with MiXCR, one entry per CDR3 protein. The sample contains roughly 180,000 distinct CDR3 sequences, 41% of which appear only once. The sample was blood, either unsorted or a sorted T cell fraction (not recorded which). Receptors originate from a human donor who was either an allogeneic HSCT recipient or a stem cell or donor lymphocyte infusion donor (not recorded which). It is not recorded whose cells these are; they may come from a transplant donor.

This clonotype was detected only a few times. This chain joins TRBV7-2 and TRBJ2-7, with unresolved D. This CDR3 comprises 14 residues. V was cut by 7 bases and J by 0 bases, with 13 bases left in between. Germline V gives CDR1 SGHTA, CDR2 FQGNSA. The CDR3 here is CASTPPDTSYEQYF. The CDR3 DNA reads TGTGCCAGCACCCCACCCGACACCTCCTACGAGCAGTACTTC.

The rearrangement uses TRBV15 and TRBJ1-5, with 9 bases aligning to TRBD1. The germline CDR1 and CDR2 sequences are LNHNV and YYDKDF (reference sequence). This CDR3 region has 15 residues. The trim removed 3 bases at V and 6 bases at J, leaving 6 bases unmatched. The DNA of the CDR3 is TGTGCCACCAGCAGCTCGGGACAGGGTAGTCAGCCCCAGCATTTT. Translating it yields CATSSSGQGSQPQHF. The full variable domain, rest sourced from reference TRBV15 and TRBJ1-5, is DAMVIQNPRYQVTQFGKPVTLSCSQTLNHNVMYWYQQKSSQAPKLLFHYYDKDFNNEADTPDNFQSRRPNTSFCFLDIRSPGLGDTAMYLCATSSSGQGSQPQHFGDGTRLSIL.

The chain joins TRBV29-1 to TRBJ2-7; D gene uncertain. V lost 7 bases to trimming and J lost 2 bases, with 12 bases between them. The V gene's germline CDR1 is SQVTM and CDR2 ANQGSEA. The CDR3 is 12 amino acids. In nucleotides, the CDR3 is TGCAGCGCTTGGACGGGCACCTACGAGCAGTACTTC. Residues: CSAWTGTYEQYF.

The chain carries TRBV2 and TRBJ2-1; TRBD1 matches at 7 bases. CDR1 is SNHLY and CDR2 is FYNNEI in the germline V gene. V lost 6 bases to trimming and J lost 6 bases; unmatched junction nucleotides: 5. The CDR3 consists of 13 residues. The CDR3 sequence: CASRYRGGNEQFF. The CDR3, as DNA: TGTGCCAGCAGGTACAGGGGCGGCAATGAGCAGTTCTTC.

In DNA form, the CDR3 reads TGTGCCAGCAGCCCTCCCGGGGGCGCATCGGTCACCGGGGAGCTGTTTTTT. Translating it yields CASSPPGGASVTGELFF. The V call is TRBV7-9, the J call TRBJ2-2, with D possibly called TRBD1 or TRBD2 (6 bases each). Trimming cost V 5 bases and J 4 bases, with 20 bases left between them. The germline CDR1 and CDR2 sequences are SEHNR and FQNEAQ (reference sequence). The length of the CDR3 is 17 residues.

This clonotype was observed once. The chain is built from TRBV7-9 and TRBJ2-5; TRBD2 matches 8 bases. The CDR3 has 15 residues. CDR1 is SEHNR, CDR2 FQNEAQ, per germline (reference sequence). V lost 2 bases and J lost 5; bases outside the gene matches: 7. The CDR3 sequence: CASSLRGLDWETQYF. DNA of the CDR3: TGTGCCAGCAGCTTAAGGGGACTAGATTGGGAGACCCAGTACTTC.

This sequence joins TRBV27 and TRBJ2-7; 8 bases fit TRBD2. V shed 5 bases and J 3 bases; nucleotides not matched to a gene: 9. The CDR3 is 15 residues long. The germline V gene encodes CDR1 MNHEY and CDR2 SMNVEV (reference sequence). CDR3 DNA: TGTGCCAGCAGTCAAGCGGGAGCAGAGGACTACGAGCAGTACTTC. The encoded protein is CASSQAGAEDYEQYF.

The CDR3 coding sequence is TGCGCCAGCAGCCAAGACCAAGGGGGCTACGAGCAGTACTTC. Protein sequence: CASSQDQGGYEQYF. The V call is TRBV4-3, the J call TRBJ2-7, with TRBD1 as a possible D gene (6 bases). The CDR3 contains 14 residues. The V gene's germline CDR1 is LGHNA and CDR2 YSLEER. Trimming left V 0 bases short and J 3 bases short, with 9 bases between.

J is TRBJ1-1 and V is TRBV3-1; unclear D gene. The CDR3 extends over 13 amino acids. Germline-derived CDR1 and CDR2 are LGHDT and YNNKEL (reference sequence). Trimming shortened V by 1 base and J by 6 bases, and 9 bases separated the two germline ends. The CDR3 bases are TGTGCCAGCAGCCAAGTATCGGGCTCTGAAGCTTTCTTT. It specifies CASSQVSGSEAFF.

For the CDR3, the DNA is TGCAGCGTTTCCGCCACAGGGGGCAATCAGCCCCAGCATTTT. Translating it yields CSVSATGGNQPQHF. The chain combines TRBV29-1 with TRBJ1-5; 7 positions agree with TRBD1. Trimming cost V 5 bases and J 2 bases; bases outside gene matches: 6. This CDR3 is built from 14 residues. The V gene's germline CDR1 is SQVTM and CDR2 ANQGSEA.

The sample holds a few counts of this clonotype. The V call is TRBV20-1, the J call TRBJ1-3, with D tentatively TRBD1 (6 bases). Germline-derived CDR1 and CDR2 are DFQATT and SNEGSKA (reference sequence). The CDR3 runs 14 residues. The DNA for the CDR3 is TGCAGCTTGGACAGTCCTTCCTCTGGAAACACCATATATTTT. This translates into CSLDSPSSGNTIYF.

A few counts support this clonotype. J is TRBJ2-3 and V is TRBV29-1; a possible D gene is TRBD1 (5 bases). V was shortened by 4 bases and J by 1 base, with 9 bases between the two germline ends. This CDR3 contains 13 residues. Germline V gives CDR1 SQVTM, CDR2 ANQGSEA. This CDR3 reads CSVARRGTDTQYF. The CDR3 DNA sequence: TGCAGCGTTGCCCGCAGGGGCACAGATACGCAGTATTTT.

The chain joins TRBV7-8 to TRBJ2-1; D possibly matches TRBD1 or TRBD2 (5 bases each). The germline CDR1 and CDR2 sequences are SGHVS and FQNEAQ. Between the trimmed V and J ends, which lost 5 bases and 11 bases, there was a span of 10 bases. CDR3 length: 11 amino acids. Here the CDR3 DNA reads TGTGCCAGCAGCCAACCGGGACAGCAGTTCTTC. Protein product: CASSQPGQQFF. The full variable domain, in which reference TRBV7-8 and TRBJ2-1 provide the parts outside the CDR3, is GAGVSQSPRYKVAKRGQDVALRCDPISGHVSLFWYQQALGQGPEFLTYFQNEAQLDKSGLPSDRFFAERPEGSVSTLKIQRTQQEDSAVYLCASSQPGQQFFGPGTRLTVL.

The chain joins TRBV13 to TRBJ2-1; possibly TRBD2 for D (6 bases). CDR3 length: 15 amino acids. Germline CDR1 PRHDT, CDR2 FYEKMQ (reference sequence). V lost 5 bases and J lost 4, with 15 bases in between. CDR3 protein: CASSGRLDPYNEQFF. Written as DNA, the CDR3 is TGTGCCAGCAGCGGCCGACTAGACCCTTACAATGAGCAGTTCTTC. Full variable domain (missing parts from reference TRBV13 and TRBJ2-1): AAGVIQSPRHLIKEKRETATLKCYPIPRHDTVYWYQQGPGQDPQFLISFYEKMQSDKGSIPDRFSAQQFSDYHSELNMSSLELGDSALYFCASSGRLDPYNEQFFGPGTRLTVL.

This clonotype has at least ten counts. In DNA form, the CDR3 reads TGTGCCAGCAGCCCTATGAGGGGGCAGGGGACTGGAAACACCATATATTTT. It translates to CASSPMRGQGTGNTIYF. This chain joins TRBV4-2 and TRBJ1-3, with 7 bases identical to TRBD1. With V trimmed by 4 bases and J by 2 bases, 11 bases remained unmatched. The V gene's germline CDR1 is LGHNA and CDR2 YNFKEQ. This CDR3 contains 17 residues.

This chain links TRBV10-3 with TRBJ2-7; D gene uncertain. The V end was cut by 2 bases, the J end by 2 bases, with 7 bases between. The V gene's germline CDR1 is ENHRY and CDR2 SYGVKD. There are 13 residues in the CDR3. The CDR3 reads CAISERVAYEQYF. The CDR3 DNA follows: TGTGCCATCAGTGAGCGGGTGGCCTACGAGCAGTACTTC.

CDR3 sequence (DNA): TGTGCCAGCAGCCCCTCGGAGGTCCTAACCTATGGCTACACCTTC. It is translated as CASSPSEVLTYGYTF. The J gene is TRBJ1-2, the V gene TRBV4-2; D uncertain. Germline V lookup: CDR1 LGHNA, CDR2 YNFKEQ. Trimming took 4 bases from V and 4 from J, leaving 16 bases between them. This CDR3 spans 15 amino acids.

The J gene is TRBJ2-1, the V gene TRBV9, with unresolved D. Germline V lookup: CDR1 SGDLS, CDR2 YYNGEE. Trimming stripped 3 bases from V and 9 bases from J, with 10 bases between. The CDR3 has 12 residues. The CDR3 loop reads CASSGLKGEQFF. The CDR3, as DNA: TGTGCCAGCAGCGGCCTGAAAGGTGAGCAGTTCTTC. The full variable domain, its missing parts supplied by reference TRBV9 and TRBJ2-1, is DSGVTQTPKHLITATGQRVTLRCSPRSGDLSVYWYQQSLDQGLQFLIQYYNGEERAKGNILERFSAQQFPDLHSELNLSSLELGDSALYFCASSGLKGEQFFGPGTRLTVL.

The chain carries TRBV5-1 and TRBJ2-2; a weak D match, TRBD2 (6 bases). CDR3 size: 14 residues. V was clipped by 4 bases and J by 4 bases, with 11 bases between them. Germline V gene sequence: CDR1 SGHRS, CDR2 YFSETQ. For the CDR3, the DNA is TGCGCCAGCAGCCCGACTAGTATCACCGGGGAGCTGTTTTTT. Protein product: CASSPTSITGELFF.

The chain combines TRBV20-1 with TRBJ1-4; 8 nucleotides match TRBD1. With V trimmed by 0 bases and J by 3 bases, 12 bases remained unmatched. The CDR3 loop spans 18 amino acids. Germline V gives CDR1 DFQATT, CDR2 SNEGSKA (reference sequence). The CDR3 spells CSARDLTTGAVPNEKLFF. CDR3 coding DNA: TGCAGTGCTAGAGATCTCACGACAGGGGCCGTGCCTAATGAAAAACTGTTTTTT.

This clonotype was seen a single time. The chain employs TRBV30 and TRBJ2-1, with a possible D match to TRBD2 (6 bases). This CDR3 is 14 amino acids long. V was cut by 5 bases and J by 0 bases, with 11 bases left in between. Germline CDR1 GTSNPN, CDR2 SVGIG (reference sequence). CDR3 region: CAWVADSSYNEQFF. DNA of the CDR3: TGTGCCTGGGTAGCGGATAGCTCCTACAATGAGCAGTTCTTC.

This clonotype was counted between two and nine times. The rearrangement uses TRBV6-2 or TRBV6-3 and TRBJ2-7; D gene uncertain. CDR1 and CDR2 (germline): MNHEY, SVGEGT. V lost 9 bases and J 3 bases, leaving 18 bases between the germline ends. The CDR3 consists of 14 residues. CDR3 sequence reads: CASLNVVGFYEQYF. The CDR3 DNA reads TGTGCCAGTCTGAACGTTGTAGGATTCTACGAGCAGTACTTC.

This clonotype appeared a single time. The gene calls are TRBV5-4 and TRBJ2-1, with D possibly being TRBD2 (6 bases). Germline V CDR1 and CDR2: SGHNT, YYREEE (reference sequence). Trimming removed 5 bases from V and 2 bases from J, with 17 bases in between. This CDR3 has 16 residues. CDR3 sequence (DNA): TGTGCCAGCAGAGCGGAGGGCCAAAGTCCCTACAATGAGCAGTTCTTC. Its protein is CASRAEGQSPYNEQFF.

At least ten counts were recorded for this clonotype. This chain links TRBV7-9 with TRBJ1-2; 7 nucleotides line up with TRBD1. This CDR3 spans 13 amino acids. Trimming removed 6 bases from V and 4 bases from J; junction bases left unmatched: 5. Germline-derived CDR1 and CDR2 are SEHNR and FQNEAQ (reference sequence). The chain's CDR3 is CASSPGTVYGYTF. The CDR3 bases are TGTGCCAGCAGTCCCGGGACAGTCTATGGCTACACCTTC.

This chain links TRBV4-2 with TRBJ2-1; 7 bases match TRBD2. Germline CDR1 and CDR2: LGHNA and YNFKEQ. This CDR3 spans 18 amino acids. J was trimmed by 0 bases and V by 0 bases; bases with no gene match: 8. For the CDR3, the DNA is TGTGCCAGCAGCCAAGAATCACTAGCGTCGAGCTCCTACAATGAGCAGTTCTTC. Protein product: CASSQESLASSSYNEQFF.

This clonotype occurred a few times. This chain uses TRBV6-2 or TRBV6-3 with TRBJ1-1; D is possibly TRBD1 (6 bases). V lost 4 bases and J 8 bases, leaving 11 bases between the germline ends. The CDR3 extends over 12 amino acids. Germline V lookup: CDR1 MNHEY, CDR2 SVGEGT. The CDR3 region is CASSSTGFEAFF. CDR3 coding DNA: TGTGCCAGCAGTTCCACAGGGTTCGAAGCTTTCTTT.